Each of the 18 T cell receptor beta chains below was sequenced from the same sample in a study of blood T cell repertoires in COVID-19 (TCRdb year 2020). Receptors were amplified or captured by the immunoSEQ multiplex PCR assay. TCRdb retrieved this table from immuneACCESS and kept in-frame rearrangements only. Not all clones are present; in checked studies, unresolved V genes account for under half, and no reason is known for the remainder. The sample table shows approximately 250,000 clones, and roughly nine tenths are seen once. In total, the top ten clones hold about 10% of the sample. Sequencing was performed on peripheral blood. The receptors come from a man aged 35-49 years with active or convalescent COVID-19.

The chain carries TRBV11-2 and TRBJ1-5; no firm D call. CDR3 length equals 13 residues. Germline-derived CDR1 and CDR2 are SGHAT and FQNNGV. Deletions cut 1 base from V and 4 bases from J, with 5 bases between. As DNA, the CDR3 is TGTGCCAGCAGCTTAGTAGAAAATCAGCCCCAGCATTTT. This codes for CASSLVENQPQHF.

The rearrangement uses TRBV30 and TRBJ2-3, with D maybe TRBD2 (6 bases). V lost 4 bases and J 8 bases, leaving 10 bases between the germline ends. CDR3 length: 11 amino acids. Germline loops: CDR1 GTSNPN, CDR2 SVGIG (reference sequence). The CDR3 nucleotides are TGTGCCTGGACCGGGGGTACTACGCAGTATTTT. Encoded protein: CAWTGGTTQYF.

The J gene is TRBJ2-2, the V gene TRBV2; D may be TRBD2 (6 bases). There are 16 residues in the CDR3. CDR1 SNHLY and CDR2 FYNNEI come from the germline V gene. V shed 2 bases and J shed 2 bases, with 12 bases lying between them. The CDR3 region has the DNA TGTGCCAGCAGTGAATTAGGCGGGGCAAACACCGGGGAGCTGTTTTTT. Its translation: CASSELGGANTGELFF.

The chain combines TRBV30 with TRBJ2-5, with TRBD1 matching 9 bases. This CDR3 contains 14 residues. The germline CDR1 and CDR2 sequences are GTSNPN and SVGIG (reference sequence). Trimming took 5 bases from V and 5 from J; bases not matched to a gene: 9. DNA for the CDR3: TGTGCCTGGGGGACAGGGTTAGGAGGGGAGACCCAGTACTTC. It codes for CAWGTGLGGETQYF. The full variable domain, in which reference TRBV30 and TRBJ2-5 provide the parts outside the CDR3, is SQTIHQWPATLVQPVGSPLSLECTVEGTSNPNLYWYRQAAGRGLQLLFYSVGIGQISSEVPQNLSASRPQDRQFILSSKKLLLSDSGFYLCAWGTGLGGETQYFGPGTRLLVL.

The chain carries TRBV6-5 and TRBJ1-4; 7 bases line up with TRBD1. Germline trimming cut 7 bases from V and 0 bases from J; bases unmatched to any gene: 5. The germline V gene encodes CDR1 MNHEY and CDR2 SVGAGI. CDR3 length: 15 residues. CDR3 protein: CASKRQGTTNEKLFF. In DNA form, the CDR3 reads TGTGCCAGCAAGCGACAGGGTACAACTAATGAAAAACTGTTTTTT.

The chain has TRBV5-1 and TRBJ2-6, with D tentatively TRBD2 (6 bases). Germline loops: CDR1 SGHRS, CDR2 YFSETQ. The length of the CDR3 is 16 residues. V lost 4 bases and J lost 3, with 14 bases in between. CDR3 coding DNA: TGCGCCAGCAGCCCGAAGGCCGGGGGTGGGGCCAACGTCCTGACTTTC. This codes for CASSPKAGGGANVLTF.

The CDR3 loop is CASSKNPTGVSQLLSYNEQFF. Written as DNA, the CDR3 is TGTGCCAGCAGCAAAAACCCTACCGGAGTGTCCCAATTATTATCCTACAATGAGCAGTTCTTC. The chain joins TRBV7-9 to TRBJ2-1; no clear D gene. Germline CDR1 and CDR2: SEHNR and FQNEAQ (reference sequence). Trimming left V 5 bases short and J 1 base short, with 30 bases between. The CDR3 contains 21 residues.

The gene calls are TRBV5-1 and TRBJ1-5, with 8 bases fitting TRBD1. The V segment lost 5 bases and the J segment 3 bases; nucleotides outside the gene matches: 7. This CDR3 comprises 15 residues. Germline V gene sequence: CDR1 SGHRS, CDR2 YFSETQ. In DNA, the CDR3 is TGCGCCAGCAGACAGACAGGGGACCACAATCAGCCCCAGCATTTT. Encoded protein: CASRQTGDHNQPQHF.

This chain links TRBV19 with TRBJ1-2, with D uncertain. Trimming took 4 bases from V and 0 from J, leaving 18 bases between them. CDR3 length: 17 amino acids. Germline CDR1 LNHDA, CDR2 SQIVND (reference sequence). DNA of the CDR3: TGTGCCAGTAGTACCCCGGGGTCTACCTTAGCTAACTATGGCTACACCTTC. This translates into CASSTPGSTLANYGYTF.

J is TRBJ1-4 and V is TRBV19; tentatively, D is TRBD1 (6 bases). V was shortened by 3 bases and J by 8 bases, with 13 bases between the two germline ends. Germline assignment: CDR1 LNHDA and CDR2 SQIVND (reference sequence). The CDR3 contains 14 residues. The CDR3, as DNA: TGTGCCAGTAGTATTGGCAGGGGAAGAGAAAAACTGTTTTTT. Protein sequence: CASSIGRGREKLFF.

The chain employs TRBV30 and TRBJ1-4; D gene ambiguous. CDR3 length: 12 residues. The germline V gene encodes CDR1 GTSNPN and CDR2 SVGIG (reference sequence). As DNA, the CDR3 is TGTGCGTTCGAGGTCAATAATGAAAAACTGTTTTTT. Translating gives CAFEVNNEKLFF.

This clone was counted between two and nine times. This chain connects TRBV19 to TRBJ1-4, with D uncertain. CDR3 size: 16 residues. Deletions cut 5 bases from V and 0 bases from J, with 13 bases between. Germline V CDR1 and CDR2: LNHDA, SQIVND (reference sequence). The CDR3 coding sequence is TGTGCCAGTAGTCCTGCAGAATGGTCAACTAATGAAAAACTGTTTTTT. The encoded protein is CASSPAEWSTNEKLFF.

Worth noting for this clone: The sample carries other DNA sequences with the same CDR3. This rearrangement joins TRBV10-2 to TRBJ1-3; D is possibly TRBD1 (6 bases). The CDR3 consists of 15 residues. The ends were cut back, 3 bases at V and 0 bases at J, with 9 bases in the middle. Germline assignment: CDR1 WSHSY and CDR2 SAAADI. The CDR3 nucleotides are TGCGCCAGCAGTGACCGGGACAACTCTGGAAACACCATATATTTT. This sequence encodes CASSDRDNSGNTIYF.

This clone was observed a few times. The same CDR3 is also encoded by other DNA sequences in this sample. The J gene is TRBJ1-1, the V gene TRBV7-3; tentative D call: TRBD1 (5 bases). Trimming left V 5 bases short and J 5 bases short, with 12 bases between. The germline gives CDR1 SGHTA, CDR2 FQGTGA. The CDR3 consists of 13 residues. CDR3 nucleotides: TGTGCCAGCAGCCCCCAGGGTGATACTGAAGCTTTCTTT. This sequence encodes CASSPQGDTEAFF.

The rearrangement uses TRBV5-1 and TRBJ2-5, with D possibly TRBD2 on 5 matching bases. V lost 0 bases and J lost 1, with 10 bases in between. This CDR3 has 15 amino acids. The germline CDR1 and CDR2 sequences are SGHRS and YFSETQ. The CDR3 nucleotides are TGCGCCAGCAGCTTGGAGGCCACTAGCCAAGAGACCCAGTACTTC. Protein product: CASSLEATSQETQYF.

J is TRBJ2-5 and V is TRBV18; 8 nucleotides line up with TRBD1. This CDR3 contains 15 residues. Germline lookup yields CDR1 KGHSH and CDR2 LQKENI. After removal of 1 base from V and 8 bases from J, the junction contained 9 bases not matched to a gene. For the CDR3, the DNA is TGTGCCAGCTCACCACGGGAGGCAGGGGGCGGAACCCAGTACTTC. This gives the protein CASSPREAGGGTQYF.

The rearrangement uses TRBV6-1 and TRBJ1-5; unclear D gene. Germline CDR1 is MNHNS and CDR2 is SASEGT. The V and J ends lost 1 base and 0 bases respectively, with 13 bases between them. The CDR3 covers 17 residues. The CDR3 loop reads CASSEVSGFYSNQPQHF. The CDR3 DNA reads as TGTGCCAGCAGTGAAGTGTCGGGGTTTTATAGCAATCAGCCCCAGCATTTT.

The chain recombines TRBV19 with TRBJ1-6, with D unclear. Germline CDR1 reads LNHDA; CDR2 reads SQIVND (reference sequence). The CDR3 is 12 amino acids. V was clipped by 8 bases and J by 3 bases, with 5 bases between them. The CDR3 protein is CASGLYNSPLHF. In DNA form, the CDR3 reads TGTGCCAGTGGGCTCTATAATTCACCCCTCCACTTT.